A single sample is the source of the 14 T cell receptor beta chains below, sequenced in a study of blood T cell repertoires in COVID-19. TCRdb's table, derived via immunoSEQ multiplex PCR, lists solely in-frame clones and lacks some. The sample holds fewer than 65,000 clones, around 87% seen once. The sequencing input was peripheral blood. These receptors were collected from a human donor with acute or convalescent COVID-19. The donor label of this sample is uncertain.

The genes are TRBV28 and TRBJ1-1; D is undetermined. Germline-derived CDR1 and CDR2 are MDHEN and SYDVKM. Trimming shortened V by 8 bases and J by 2 bases, and 12 bases separated the two germline ends. CDR3 size: 13 residues. This chain's CDR3 is CASLLYRNTEAFF. Here the CDR3 DNA reads TGTGCCAGCCTCCTGTACAGAAACACTGAAGCTTTCTTT. The entire variable domain, with the rest obtained from reference TRBV28 and TRBJ1-1, is as follows: DVKVTQSSRYLVKRTGEKVFLECVQDMDHENMFWYRQDPGLGLRLIYFSYDVKMKEKGDIPEGYSVSREKKERFSLILESASTNQTSMYLCASLLYRNTEAFFGQGTRLTVV.

In this sample, this clone turned up once. CDR3 coding DNA: TGTGCCATCAGTGAGGCGGGCCCGGGAGAGGCTTTCTTT. Translating gives CAISEAGPGEAFF. The chain has TRBV10-3 and TRBJ1-1; no clear D gene. The CDR3 extends over 13 amino acids. V dropped 2 bases and J dropped 11 bases, with 15 bases sitting between them. The V gene's germline CDR1 is ENHRY and CDR2 SYGVKD.

This chain links TRBV18 with TRBJ1-2; D gene uncertain. The CDR3 contains 14 residues. With 3 bases removed from V and 7 bases from J, the gap between germline ends came to 15 bases. Germline CDR1 KGHSH, CDR2 LQKENI. The CDR3 DNA reads TGTGCCAGCTCACCCTTTGGCGGGGAGAGTGGCTACACCTTC. Its protein is CASSPFGGESGYTF.

DNA for the CDR3: TGTGCCAGCAGTTTCCAGGGACAGAGATATAGCAATCAGCCCCAGCATTTT. It translates to CASSFQGQRYSNQPQHF. V is TRBV27 and J is TRBJ1-5; 7 nucleotides align to TRBD1. Looked up from germline, CDR1 is MNHEY and CDR2 is SMNVEV (reference sequence). After removal of 3 bases from V and 0 bases from J, the junction contained 8 bases not matched to a gene. CDR3 length equals 17 residues.

V gene TRBV6-5 combines with J gene TRBJ1-1, with D possibly matching TRBD1 (5 bases). The CDR3 spans 14 residues. V lost 7 bases and J 3 bases, leaving 15 bases between the germline ends. Per germline, CDR1 MNHEY and CDR2 SVGAGI. CDR3 protein: CASIQVGGYTEAFF. In nucleotides, the CDR3 is TGTGCCAGCATTCAAGTCGGGGGGTACACTGAAGCTTTCTTT.

The genes are TRBV11-2 and TRBJ1-5, with 7 bases aligning to TRBD1. Germline loops: CDR1 SGHAT, CDR2 FQNNGV. This CDR3 is 15 amino acids long. J lost 6 bases, V lost 5 bases, and 10 bases had no gene match. CDR3: CASSANRGAGQPQHF. CDR3 DNA: TGTGCCAGCAGCGCGAACAGGGGCGCGGGTCAGCCCCAGCATTTT.

This chain links TRBV5-1 with TRBJ1-6, with 8 bases aligning to TRBD1. CDR3 length equals 17 residues. The V gene's germline CDR1 is SGHRS and CDR2 YFSETQ. With 2 bases clipped from V and 0 bases from J, the junction kept 4 bases outside the gene matches. Written as DNA, the CDR3 is TGCGCCAGCAGCTTCTCCCAGGGGGCCTCCTATAATTCACCCCTCCACTTT. Its protein product is CASSFSQGASYNSPLHF.

This sequence joins TRBV29-1 and TRBJ2-3, with 10 bases identical to TRBD1. Trimming cost V 6 bases and J 1 base; bases outside gene matches: 7. In germline, CDR1 is SQVTM, CDR2 ANQGSEA. There are 15 residues in the CDR3. The DNA of the CDR3 is TGCAGCGTCTTTAAGGACAGGGGGGGCACAGATACGCAGTATTTT. Amino acid sequence: CSVFKDRGGTDTQYF.

This chain uses TRBV19 with TRBJ2-1; 7 nucleotides agree with TRBD2. The ends lost 3 bases at V and 0 bases at J; junction bases unmatched: 14. Germline loops: CDR1 LNHDA, CDR2 SQIVND (reference sequence). There are 19 residues in the CDR3. Here the CDR3 DNA reads TGTGCCAGTAGTATCGTCGCTAGCGGCATACGAAGCTCCTACAATGAGCAGTTCTTC. Translating it yields CASSIVASGIRSSYNEQFF.

The chain combines TRBV5-4 with TRBJ1-2, with TRBD1 matching over 9 bases. Per the germline V gene, CDR1 is SGHNT and CDR2 is YYREEE (reference sequence). The junction had 10 bases not matched to a gene; V was cut back by 6 bases and J by 4 bases. The CDR3 runs to 15 residues. The CDR3 region is CASTFTGGQGYGYTF. CDR3 bases: TGTGCCAGCACCTTTACCGGGGGACAGGGCTATGGCTACACCTTC.

The chain couples TRBV5-1 to TRBJ2-4, with TRBD2 matching 7 bases. Germline V gene data show CDR1 as SGHRS and CDR2 as YFSETQ. Trimming removed 0 bases from V and 8 bases from J; junction bases left unmatched: 5. The CDR3 is 14 amino acids. The CDR3 DNA follows: TGCGCCAGCAGCTTGGAGCCGGCGGGGGACATTCAGTACTTC. Amino acids: CASSLEPAGDIQYF. The full variable domain, its missing parts supplied by reference TRBV5-1 and TRBJ2-4, is KAGVTQTPRYLIKTRGQQVTLSCSPISGHRSVSWYQQTPGQGLQFLFEYFSETQRNKGNFPGRFSGRQFSNSRSEMNVSTLELGDSALYLCASSLEPAGDIQYFGAGTRLSVL.

The J gene is TRBJ1-5, the V gene TRBV10-2; D is unresolved. CDR3 size: 15 residues. Trimming left V 2 bases short and J 5 bases short, with 13 bases between. Germline CDR1 WSHSY, CDR2 SAAADI. CDR3 region: CASSESSGEDQPQHF. The CDR3 DNA reads TGCGCCAGCAGTGAGAGCTCCGGGGAAGATCAGCCCCAGCATTTT.

The table lists this clone with a count of one. J is TRBJ1-5 and V is TRBV19, with 8 bases that match TRBD1. V shed 5 bases, J shed 6 bases, and the junction held 9 bases outside the gene matches. The germline V gene encodes CDR1 LNHDA and CDR2 SQIVND (reference sequence). This CDR3 has 15 amino acids. The CDR3 region is CASSVITGGTQPQHF. As DNA, the CDR3 is TGTGCCAGTAGTGTCATCACAGGGGGAACTCAGCCCCAGCATTTT.

This clone was recorded only once. This sequence joins TRBV19 and TRBJ2-7; 9 nucleotides agree with TRBD2. This CDR3 is built from 17 residues. J gave up 4 bases and V 2 bases, and 12 bases lay outside the gene matches. The germline CDR1 and CDR2 sequences are LNHDA and SQIVND (reference sequence). The CDR3 bases are TGTGCCAGTAGTATATCGATCGGGGTAGCGGGAGCTTACGAGCAGTACTTC. It yields the protein CASSISIGVAGAYEQYF.